This T cell receptor beta chain originates from a study of blood T cell repertoires in COVID-19. About this clone: The same CDR3 also results from other DNA sequences found in this sample.

Clones were read by immunoSEQ multiplex PCR, and TCRdb kept only the in-frame ones, dropping some. The table includes 99,000 or so clones, around 83% detected once. The CDR3 covers 14 residues. The V gene lost 1 base and the J gene lost 2 bases, with 6 bases spanning the gap. Germline V gives CDR1 LGHDT, CDR2 YNNKEL (reference sequence). The clonotype originates from a woman in her sixties in a cohort sampled during active or convalescent COVID-19. Sequencing used peripheral blood. The chain couples TRBV3-1 (or the pseudogene TRBV3-2) to TRBJ1-5; no clear D. CDR3 loop: CASSQGSGNQPQHF. The CDR3 DNA follows: TGTGCCAGCAGCCAAGGGTCGGGCAATCAGCCCCAGCATTTT.